The 27 T cell receptor beta chains listed next were all sequenced from one sample in a study of monozygotic twins with inflammatory bowel disease. Reanalyzing the 5' RACE reads, TCRdb keeps one entry per CDR3 protein, without DNA. The listing records under 350,000 distinct CDR3 sequences. Material for sequencing was blood. These receptors all stem from a human donor with ulcerative colitis or Crohn's disease, or a healthy co-twin of an affected twin (not recorded which).

The rearrangement links TRBV6-1 to TRBJ1-1; TCRdb designates TRBD1, a call that cannot be tested without DNA. Germline V gene data show CDR1 as MNHNS and CDR2 as SASEGT. There are 15 residues in the CDR3. This CDR3 is CASSPDRGLIPEAFF.

The chain couples TRBV7-9 to TRBJ1-1; TCRdb reports TRBD1, a call that lacks DNA to check it against. Germline lookup yields CDR1 SEHNR and CDR2 FQNEAQ (reference sequence). There are 14 residues in the CDR3. The CDR3 region is CASSPRRDGTEAFF.

This chain links TRBV19 with TRBJ2-2. The CDR3 consists of 14 residues. In germline, CDR1 is LNHDA, CDR2 SQIVND (reference sequence). CDR3 residues: CASSPGVGTGELFF.

This chain joins TRBV28 and TRBJ2-3; the TCRdb D gene call, TRBD1, has no DNA to confirm it. The germline V gene encodes CDR1 MDHEN and CDR2 SYDVKM. The CDR3 covers 15 residues. CDR3: CASSLRRERVHTQYF.

The gene calls are TRBV4-2 and TRBJ1-5; TCRdb selects TRBD1, and the lack of DNA leaves this call unchecked. CDR3 length: 13 amino acids. The V gene's germline CDR1 is LGHNA and CDR2 YNFKEQ. CDR3 amino acids: CASSQEGAQPQHF.

The chain combines TRBV7-2 with TRBJ1-1; the D call from TCRdb, TRBD1, cannot be confirmed without DNA. The CDR3 loop spans 16 amino acids. Germline CDR1 reads SGHTA; CDR2 reads FQGNSA. This CDR3 is CASSLGIPGLGAEAFF.

The chain has TRBV28 and TRBJ2-4; as DNA is missing, the TRBD2 call by TCRdb cannot be tested. The CDR3 has 17 amino acids. The germline V gene has CDR1 MDHEN and CDR2 SYDVKM. This CDR3 reads CASSSSQLAGGKNIQYF. Using reference TRBV28 and TRBJ2-4 for the parts outside the CDR3, the full variable domain is DVKVTQSSRYLVKRTGEKVFLECVQDMDHENMFWYRQDPGLGLRLIYFSYDVKMKEKGDIPEGYSVSREKKERFSLILESASTNQTSMYLCASSSSQLAGGKNIQYFGAGTRLSVL.

The chain has TRBV30 and TRBJ2-5; TCRdb indicates TRBD1, and absent DNA this call remains unverified. The CDR3 length is 15 residues. Germline V gene lookup returns CDR1 GTSNPN and CDR2 SVGIG (reference sequence). The CDR3 spells CAWSAVQGRRETQYF.

The genes are TRBV27 and TRBJ1-6; absent DNA, TCRdb's TRBD1 call cannot be checked. The CDR3 contains 18 residues. The germline V gene encodes CDR1 MNHEY and CDR2 SMNVEV (reference sequence). CDR3 amino acids: CASGGFGTGDWYNSPLHF.

The chain is built from TRBV6-5 and TRBJ2-7. CDR1 and CDR2 (germline): MNHEY, SVGAGI. The CDR3 runs 13 residues. This CDR3 reads CASSPLLGYEQYF.

The V gene is TRBV15, the J gene TRBJ2-7; as DNA is missing, the TRBD1 call by TCRdb cannot be tested. Germline CDR1 is LNHNV and CDR2 is YYDKDF (reference sequence). The CDR3 runs to 16 residues. This CDR3 reads CATSRRDRGRTSEQYF.

The V call is TRBV7-7, the J call TRBJ2-2; TCRdb's D gene call, TRBD1, goes unchecked for lack of DNA. This CDR3 has 13 amino acids. Germline CDR1 reads SSHAT; CDR2 reads FNYEAQ (reference sequence). The CDR3 region is CASRRDTYGELFF.

The chain has TRBV5-5 and TRBJ2-7; absent DNA, TCRdb's TRBD1 call cannot be checked. Looked up from germline, CDR1 is SGHKS and CDR2 is YYEKEE (reference sequence). The CDR3 consists of 14 residues. This CDR3 reads CASSKLTGLYEQYF.

V and J are TRBV25-1 and TRBJ2-1; with no DNA, the TCRdb D assignment of TRBD2 cannot be verified. In germline, CDR1 is MGHDK, CDR2 SYGVNS. This CDR3 is 17 amino acids long. The CDR3 spells CASRALKGLADSNEQFF.

The chain has TRBV6-2 or TRBV6-3 and TRBJ1-1; TCRdb gives TRBD1 as the D gene, but with no DNA this cannot be confirmed. The CDR3 contains 14 residues. Germline-derived CDR1 and CDR2 are MNHEY and SVGEGT. The CDR3 loop is CASSRRQGRTEAFF.

The V call is TRBV3-1, the J call TRBJ1-6. Germline V gene data show CDR1 as LGHDT and CDR2 as YNNKEL (reference sequence). There are 14 residues in the CDR3. The chain's CDR3 is CASTGSTFQSPLHF.

The rearrangement links TRBV5-1 to TRBJ2-3. Germline V gene data show CDR1 as SGHRS and CDR2 as YFSETQ. The CDR3 totals 16 residues. The CDR3 reads CASSLEAVASTDTQYF.

This chain links TRBV7-2 with TRBJ1-4; lacking DNA, the TRBD1 call made by TCRdb goes unchecked. Per the germline V gene, CDR1 is SGHTA and CDR2 is FQGNSA. This CDR3 comprises 16 residues. CDR3: CASSLARTDRNEKLFF.

This chain joins TRBV6-1 and TRBJ2-2; as DNA is missing, the TRBD1 call by TCRdb cannot be tested. The CDR3 sequence is 14 residues long. Germline V gene sequence: CDR1 MNHNS, CDR2 SASEGT. The chain's CDR3 is CASKRGRGSGELFF.

The rearrangement joins TRBV5-1 to TRBJ2-1. The CDR3 is made up of 15 amino acids. The germline gives CDR1 SGHRS, CDR2 YFSETQ. The CDR3 region is CASSLVKRRRNEQFF.

The V call is TRBV5-1, the J call TRBJ2-1; the TCRdb D gene call, TRBD2, has no DNA to confirm it. This CDR3 has 15 residues. Germline V gene sequence: CDR1 SGHRS, CDR2 YFSETQ. The CDR3 loop reads CASSFGTSGNNEQFF.

The chain recombines TRBV21-1 with TRBJ2-2; TCRdb indicates TRBD2, and absent DNA this call remains unverified. TRBV21-1 is an annotated pseudogene. The CDR3 loop spans 16 amino acids. CDR3: CASSKGPGLGAGELFF.

V gene TRBV28 combines with J gene TRBJ2-5; without DNA, the TCRdb call of TRBD1 cannot be checked. This CDR3 has 16 amino acids. CDR1 MDHEN and CDR2 SYDVKM come from the germline V gene. The CDR3 sequence: CASSLPGQGSQETQYF.

The chain has TRBV10-3 and TRBJ2-3. Germline values: CDR1 ENHRY, CDR2 SYGVKD. The CDR3 has 16 amino acids. CDR3 residues: CAISEVTAIRTDTQYF.

This CDR3 is CATSADGVREQYF. This rearrangement joins TRBV24-1 to TRBJ2-7. There are 13 residues in the CDR3. Germline lookup yields CDR1 KGHDR and CDR2 SFDVKD.

The chain is built from TRBV11-2 and TRBJ2-5. In germline, CDR1 is SGHAT, CDR2 FQNNGV. CDR3 length: 15 amino acids. CDR3 protein: CASSLGDRDQETQYF.

This chain joins TRBV12-3 or TRBV12-4 and TRBJ2-7; the TCRdb call, TRBD1, lacks DNA for checking. This CDR3 is built from 16 residues. The CDR3 loop is CASSPERNREIYEQYF.